This paragraph covers one T cell receptor (beta chain) sequence. The germline CDR1 and CDR2 sequences are SGHRS and YFSETQ. V gave up 1 base and J gave up 3 bases, with 18 bases separating them. The CDR3 is made up of 17 amino acids. This entry comes from a study of blood T cell repertoires in COVID-19. The method was immunoSEQ multiplex PCR; TCRdb's version includes in-frame clones alone and lacks a portion of them. The sample contains about 110,000 clones, more than 65% of which appear only once. The receptor's source is a man aged 45 to 65 with acute or convalescent COVID-19. V and J are TRBV5-1 and TRBJ2-3, with TRBD2 as a possible D gene (5 bases). Sequencing was done on a sample of peripheral blood. CDR3 residues: CASSLSSGSASTDTQYF. CDR3 nucleotides: TGCGCCAGCAGCTTGAGCAGCGGCTCCGCGTCTACAGATACGCAGTATTTT.